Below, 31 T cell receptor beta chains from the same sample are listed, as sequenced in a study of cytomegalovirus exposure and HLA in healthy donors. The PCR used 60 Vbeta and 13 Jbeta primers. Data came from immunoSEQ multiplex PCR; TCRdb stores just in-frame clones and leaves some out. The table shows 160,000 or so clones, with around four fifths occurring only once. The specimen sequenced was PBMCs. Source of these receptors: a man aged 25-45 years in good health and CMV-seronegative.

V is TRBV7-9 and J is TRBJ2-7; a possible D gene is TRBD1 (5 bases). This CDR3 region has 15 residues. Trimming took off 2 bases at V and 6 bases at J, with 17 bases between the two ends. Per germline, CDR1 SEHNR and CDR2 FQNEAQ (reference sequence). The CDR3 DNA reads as TGTGCCAGCAGCTTAACCGACAGCGCCTATGTCGAGCAGTACTTC. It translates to CASSLTDSAYVEQYF.

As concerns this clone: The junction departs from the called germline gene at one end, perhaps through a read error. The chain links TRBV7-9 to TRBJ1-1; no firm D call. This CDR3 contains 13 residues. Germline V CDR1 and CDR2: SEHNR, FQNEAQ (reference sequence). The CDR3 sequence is CSSSFVAEAEAFF. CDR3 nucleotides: TGTTCCAGCAGCTTCGTTGCGGAGGCTGAAGCTTTCTTT.

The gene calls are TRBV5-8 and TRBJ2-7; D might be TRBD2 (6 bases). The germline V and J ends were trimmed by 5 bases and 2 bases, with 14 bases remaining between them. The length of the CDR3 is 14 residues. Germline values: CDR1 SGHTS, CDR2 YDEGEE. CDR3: CASRAAGLPYEQYF. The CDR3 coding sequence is TGTGCCAGCAGGGCCGCGGGACTCCCCTACGAGCAGTACTTC.

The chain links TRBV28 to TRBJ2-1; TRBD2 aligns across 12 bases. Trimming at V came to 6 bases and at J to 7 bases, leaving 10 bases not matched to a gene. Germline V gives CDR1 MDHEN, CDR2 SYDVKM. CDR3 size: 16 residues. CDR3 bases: TGTGCCAGCAGCCTCCGACTAGCGGGAGCTAGGAATGAGCAGTTCTTC. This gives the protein CASSLRLAGARNEQFF.

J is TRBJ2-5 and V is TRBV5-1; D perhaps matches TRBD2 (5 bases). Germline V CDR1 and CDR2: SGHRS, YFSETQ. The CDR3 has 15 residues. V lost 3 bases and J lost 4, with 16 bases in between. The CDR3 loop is CASSSSQLARETQYF. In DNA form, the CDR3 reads TGCGCCAGCAGCTCATCGCAGCTAGCCAGAGAGACCCAGTACTTC.

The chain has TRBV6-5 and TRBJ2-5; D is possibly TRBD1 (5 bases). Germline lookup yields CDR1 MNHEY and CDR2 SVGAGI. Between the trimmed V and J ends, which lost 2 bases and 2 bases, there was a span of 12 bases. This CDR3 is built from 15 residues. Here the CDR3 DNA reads TGTGCCAGCAGTTACGGGGCAGGGATACAAGAGACCCAGTACTTC. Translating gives CASSYGAGIQETQYF.

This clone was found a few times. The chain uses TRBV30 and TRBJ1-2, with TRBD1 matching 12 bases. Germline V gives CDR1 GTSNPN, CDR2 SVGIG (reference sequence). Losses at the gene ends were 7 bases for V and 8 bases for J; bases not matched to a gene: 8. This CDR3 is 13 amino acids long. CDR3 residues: CASTGTGGLGYTF. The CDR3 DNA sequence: TGTGCCTCCACCGGGACAGGGGGCTTGGGCTACACCTTC.

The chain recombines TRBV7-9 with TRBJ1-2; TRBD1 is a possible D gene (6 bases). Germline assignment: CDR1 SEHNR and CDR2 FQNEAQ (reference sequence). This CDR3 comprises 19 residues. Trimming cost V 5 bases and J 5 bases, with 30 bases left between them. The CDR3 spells CASSTTPGGYRVGDYGYTF. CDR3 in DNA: TGTGCCAGCAGCACAACGCCGGGGGGTTACAGGGTAGGAGATTATGGCTACACCTTC.

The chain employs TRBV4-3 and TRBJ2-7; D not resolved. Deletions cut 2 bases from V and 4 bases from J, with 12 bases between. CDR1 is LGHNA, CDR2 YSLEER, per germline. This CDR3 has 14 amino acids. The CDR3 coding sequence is TGCGCCAGCAGCCAACTAGTATATGCGTACGAGCAGTACTTC. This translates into CASSQLVYAYEQYF.

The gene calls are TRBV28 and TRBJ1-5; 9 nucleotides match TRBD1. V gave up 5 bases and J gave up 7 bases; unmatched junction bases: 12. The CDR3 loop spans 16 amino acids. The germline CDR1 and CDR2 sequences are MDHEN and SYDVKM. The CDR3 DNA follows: TGTGCCAGCAGTGCCGACACCGGGACAGGGAGACAGCCCCAGCATTTT. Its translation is CASSADTGTGRQPQHF.

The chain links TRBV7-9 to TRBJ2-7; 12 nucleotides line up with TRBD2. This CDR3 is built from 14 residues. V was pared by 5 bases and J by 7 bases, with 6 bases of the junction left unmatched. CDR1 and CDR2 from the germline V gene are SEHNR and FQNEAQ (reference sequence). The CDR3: CASSPPGTSGEQYF. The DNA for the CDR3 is TGTGCCAGCAGCCCCCCAGGGACTAGCGGGGAGCAGTACTTC.

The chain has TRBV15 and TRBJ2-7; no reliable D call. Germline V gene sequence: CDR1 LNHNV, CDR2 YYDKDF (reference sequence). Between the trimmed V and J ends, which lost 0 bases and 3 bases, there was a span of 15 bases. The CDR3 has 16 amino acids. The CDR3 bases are TGTGCCACCAGCAGAGATGTCCGGTACGCAAACTACGAGCAGTACTTC. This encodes CATSRDVRYANYEQYF. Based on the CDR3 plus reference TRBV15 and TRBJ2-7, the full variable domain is DAMVIQNPRYQVTQFGKPVTLSCSQTLNHNVMYWYQQKSSQAPKLLFHYYDKDFNNEADTPDNFQSRRPNTSFCFLDIRSPGLGDTAMYLCATSRDVRYANYEQYFGPGTRLTVT.

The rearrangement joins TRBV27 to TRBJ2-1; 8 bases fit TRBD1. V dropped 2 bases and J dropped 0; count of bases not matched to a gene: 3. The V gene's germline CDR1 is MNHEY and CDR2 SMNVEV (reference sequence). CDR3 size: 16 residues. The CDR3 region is CASSLQGQDSYNEQFF. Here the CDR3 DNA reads TGTGCCAGCAGTTTACAGGGACAGGACTCCTACAATGAGCAGTTCTTC.

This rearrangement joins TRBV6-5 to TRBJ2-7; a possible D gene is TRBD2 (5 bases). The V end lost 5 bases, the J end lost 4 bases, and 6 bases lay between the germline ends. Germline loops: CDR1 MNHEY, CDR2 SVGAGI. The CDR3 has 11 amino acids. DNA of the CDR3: TGTGCCAGCAGTAGGACTTACGAGCAGTACTTC. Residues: CASSRTYEQYF.

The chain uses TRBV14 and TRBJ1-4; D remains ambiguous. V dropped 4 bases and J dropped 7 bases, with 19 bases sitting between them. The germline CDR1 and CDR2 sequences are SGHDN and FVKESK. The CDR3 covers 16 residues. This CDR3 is CASSPRPAPPGEKLFF. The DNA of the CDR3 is TGTGCCAGCAGCCCCAGACCTGCTCCCCCGGGTGAAAAACTGTTTTTT.

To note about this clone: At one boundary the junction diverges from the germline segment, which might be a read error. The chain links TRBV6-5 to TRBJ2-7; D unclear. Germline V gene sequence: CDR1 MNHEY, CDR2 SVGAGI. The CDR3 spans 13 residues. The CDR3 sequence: CASSNSISYEQYF. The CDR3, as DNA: TGTGCCAGCAGTAACTCCATCTCCTACGAGCAGTACTTC.

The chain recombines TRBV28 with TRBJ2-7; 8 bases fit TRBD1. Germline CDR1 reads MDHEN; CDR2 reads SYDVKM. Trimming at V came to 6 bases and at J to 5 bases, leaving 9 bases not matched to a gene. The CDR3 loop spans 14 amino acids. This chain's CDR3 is CASRTGQGIDEQYF. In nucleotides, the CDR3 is TGTGCCAGCAGGACCGGACAGGGTATCGACGAGCAGTACTTC.

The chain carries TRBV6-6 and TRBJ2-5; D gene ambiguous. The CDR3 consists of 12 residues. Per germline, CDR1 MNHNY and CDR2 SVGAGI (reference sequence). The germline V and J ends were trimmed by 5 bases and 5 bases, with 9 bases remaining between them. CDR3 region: CASSDTWETQYF. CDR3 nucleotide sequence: TGTGCCAGCAGTGACACCTGGGAGACCCAGTACTTC.

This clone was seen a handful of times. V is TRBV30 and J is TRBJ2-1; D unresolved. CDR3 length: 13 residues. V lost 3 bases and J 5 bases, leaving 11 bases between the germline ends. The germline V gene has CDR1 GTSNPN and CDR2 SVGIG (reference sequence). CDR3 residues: CAWSDFLNNEQFF. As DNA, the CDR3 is TGTGCCTGGAGCGACTTTCTCAACAATGAGCAGTTCTTC. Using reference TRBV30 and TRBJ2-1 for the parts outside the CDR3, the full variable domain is SQTIHQWPATLVQPVGSPLSLECTVEGTSNPNLYWYRQAAGRGLQLLFYSVGIGQISSEVPQNLSASRPQDRQFILSSKKLLLSDSGFYLCAWSDFLNNEQFFGPGTRLTVL.

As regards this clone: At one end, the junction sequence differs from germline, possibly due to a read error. This CDR3 reads CASSLPDSYPDSLLHF. CDR3 DNA: TGCGCCAGCAGCTTACCCGACAGCTATCCTGATTCACTCCTCCACTTT. The chain is built from TRBV5-1 and TRBJ1-6; a weak D match, TRBD1 (5 bases). Germline CDR1 is SGHRS and CDR2 is YFSETQ. The CDR3 covers 16 residues.

The CDR3 sequence is CASRNHRANEETQYF. CDR3 in DNA: TGTGCCAGCAGGAACCACAGGGCCAACGAAGAGACCCAGTACTTC. The rearrangement joins TRBV6-5 to TRBJ2-5, with D possibly TRBD1 on 6 matching bases. The CDR3 is 15 amino acids. V was cut by 6 bases and J by 3 bases, with 17 bases left in between. Looked up from germline, CDR1 is MNHEY and CDR2 is SVGAGI.

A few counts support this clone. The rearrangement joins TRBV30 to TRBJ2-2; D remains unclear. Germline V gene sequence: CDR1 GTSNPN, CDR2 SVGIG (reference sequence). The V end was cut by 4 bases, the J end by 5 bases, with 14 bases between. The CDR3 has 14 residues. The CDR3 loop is CAWNRLAATGELFF. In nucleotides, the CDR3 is TGTGCCTGGAATAGATTGGCAGCGACCGGGGAGCTGTTTTTT.

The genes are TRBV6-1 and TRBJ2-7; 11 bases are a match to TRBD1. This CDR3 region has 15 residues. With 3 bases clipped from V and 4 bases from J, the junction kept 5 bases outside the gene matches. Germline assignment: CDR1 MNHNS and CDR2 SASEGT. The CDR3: CASSEGTGGMYEQYF. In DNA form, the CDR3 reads TGTGCCAGCAGTGAGGGGACAGGGGGTATGTACGAGCAGTACTTC.

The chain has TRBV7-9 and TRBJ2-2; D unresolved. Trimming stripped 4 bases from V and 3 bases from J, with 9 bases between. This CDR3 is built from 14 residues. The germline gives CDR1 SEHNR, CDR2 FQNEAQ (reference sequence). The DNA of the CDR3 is TGTGCCAGCAGCTCCCGACTGGACACCGGGGAGCTGTTTTTT. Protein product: CASSSRLDTGELFF. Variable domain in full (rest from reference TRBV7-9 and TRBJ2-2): DTGVSQNPRHKITKRGQNVTFRCDPISEHNRLYWYRQTLGQGPEFLTYFQNEAQLEKSRLLSDRFSAERPKGSFSTLEIQRTEQGDSAMYLCASSSRLDTGELFFGEGSRLTVL.

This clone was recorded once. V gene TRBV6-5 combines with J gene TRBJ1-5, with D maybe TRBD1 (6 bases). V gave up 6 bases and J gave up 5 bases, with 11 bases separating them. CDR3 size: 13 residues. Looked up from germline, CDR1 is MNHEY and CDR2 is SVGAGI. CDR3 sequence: CASRSGDHQPQHF. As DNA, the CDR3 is TGTGCCAGCAGGTCAGGGGATCATCAGCCCCAGCATTTT.

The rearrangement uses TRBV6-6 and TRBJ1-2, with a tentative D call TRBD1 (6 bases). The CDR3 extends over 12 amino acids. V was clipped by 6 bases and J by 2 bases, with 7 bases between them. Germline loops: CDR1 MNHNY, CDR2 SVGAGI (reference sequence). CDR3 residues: CASRQGNYGYTF. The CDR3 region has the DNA TGTGCCAGCAGACAGGGAAACTATGGCTACACCTTC.

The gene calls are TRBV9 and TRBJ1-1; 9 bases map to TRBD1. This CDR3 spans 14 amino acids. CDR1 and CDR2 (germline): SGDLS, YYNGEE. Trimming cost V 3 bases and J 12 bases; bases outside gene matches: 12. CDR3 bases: TGTGCCAGCAGCGCTGAAGGACAGGGGATGTCATCTTTCTTT. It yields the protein CASSAEGQGMSSFF.

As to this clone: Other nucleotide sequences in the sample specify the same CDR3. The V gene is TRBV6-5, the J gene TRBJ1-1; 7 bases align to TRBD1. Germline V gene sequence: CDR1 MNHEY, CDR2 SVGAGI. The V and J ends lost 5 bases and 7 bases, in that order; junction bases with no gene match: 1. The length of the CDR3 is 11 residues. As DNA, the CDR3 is TGTGCCAGCAGTCGGACAGGTGAAGCTTTCTTT. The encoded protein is CASSRTGEAFF.

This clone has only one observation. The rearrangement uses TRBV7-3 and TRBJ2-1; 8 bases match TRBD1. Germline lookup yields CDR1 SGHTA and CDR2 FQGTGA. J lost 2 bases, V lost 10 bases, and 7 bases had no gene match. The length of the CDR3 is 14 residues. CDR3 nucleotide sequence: TGTGCCACCGCACAGGGGGAAACCTACAATGAGCAGTTCTTC. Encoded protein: CATAQGETYNEQFF. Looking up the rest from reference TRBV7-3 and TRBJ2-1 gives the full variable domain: GAGVSQTPSNKVTEKGKYVELRCDPISGHTALYWYRQSLGQGPEFLIYFQGTGAADDSGLPNDRFFAVRPEGSVSTLKIQRTERGDSAVYLCATAQGETYNEQFFGPGTRLTVL.

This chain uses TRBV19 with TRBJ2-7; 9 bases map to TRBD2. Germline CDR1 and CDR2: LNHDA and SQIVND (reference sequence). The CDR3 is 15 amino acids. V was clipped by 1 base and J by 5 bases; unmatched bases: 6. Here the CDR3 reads CASSIALAGFNEQYF. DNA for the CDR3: TGTGCCAGTAGTATAGCTCTAGCGGGATTCAACGAGCAGTACTTC.

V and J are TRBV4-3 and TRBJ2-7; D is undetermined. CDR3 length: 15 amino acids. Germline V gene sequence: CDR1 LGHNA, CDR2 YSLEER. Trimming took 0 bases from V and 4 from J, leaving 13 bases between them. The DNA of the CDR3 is TGCGCCAGCAGCCAAGATTCGAACTTAAAGTACGAGCAGTACTTC. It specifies CASSQDSNLKYEQYF.